This T cell receptor (beta chain) is drawn from a study of cytomegalovirus exposure and HLA in healthy donors. Overall study findings and caveats: TRBV6-2, TRBV6-3 and some other V segments were excluded as indistinguishable. Rarity held for most TCR sequences, but there were some public TCRs that occurred in many donors.

Worth noting for this clone: Antigen: not known.

Amplification used 60 Vbeta primers and 13 Jbeta primers. Profiled with immunoSEQ multiplex PCR; TCRdb holds only in-frame clones, not every one. Of about 120,000 clones listed, roughly 70% are singletons. Losses at the gene ends were 4 bases for V and 7 bases for J; bases not matched to a gene: 13. CDR1 SGHNT and CDR2 YYREEE come from the germline V gene (reference sequence). The CDR3 length is 16 residues. The TCR comes from a young man in good health and CMV-seronegative. Sample: PBMCs. V and J are TRBV5-4 and TRBJ2-1; 8 positions agree with TRBD1. CDR3 sequence (DNA): TGTGCCAGCAGCCCCAGGGGGCTAGTCGATCTAAATGAGCAGTTCTTC. This translates into CASSPRGLVDLNEQFF.